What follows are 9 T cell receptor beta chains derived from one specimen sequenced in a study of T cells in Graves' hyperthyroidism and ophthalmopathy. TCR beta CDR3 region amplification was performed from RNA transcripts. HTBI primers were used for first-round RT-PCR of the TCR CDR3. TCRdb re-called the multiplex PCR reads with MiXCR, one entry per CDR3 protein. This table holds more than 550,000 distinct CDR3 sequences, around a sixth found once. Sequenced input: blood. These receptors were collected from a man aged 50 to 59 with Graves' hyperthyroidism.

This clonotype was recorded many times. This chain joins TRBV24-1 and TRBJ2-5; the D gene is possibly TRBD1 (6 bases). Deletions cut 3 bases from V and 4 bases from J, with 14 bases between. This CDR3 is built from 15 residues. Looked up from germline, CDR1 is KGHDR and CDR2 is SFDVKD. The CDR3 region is CATSDTRQALETQYF. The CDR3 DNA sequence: TGTGCCACCAGTGATACCCGACAGGCCTTAGAGACCCAGTACTTC.

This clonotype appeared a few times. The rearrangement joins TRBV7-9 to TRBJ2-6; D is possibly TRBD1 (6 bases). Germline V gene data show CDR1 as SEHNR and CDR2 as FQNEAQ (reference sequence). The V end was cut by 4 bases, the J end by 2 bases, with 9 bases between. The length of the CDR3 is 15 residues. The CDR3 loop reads CASSSNRAGANVLTF. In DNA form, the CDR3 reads TGTGCCAGCAGCTCTAACAGGGCTGGGGCCAACGTCCTGACTTTC.

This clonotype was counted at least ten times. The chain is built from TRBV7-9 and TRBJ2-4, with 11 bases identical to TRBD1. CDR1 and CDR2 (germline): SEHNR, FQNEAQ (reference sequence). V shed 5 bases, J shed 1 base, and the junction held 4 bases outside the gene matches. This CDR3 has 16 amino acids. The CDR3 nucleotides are TGTGCCAGCAGCCCCGGACAGGGGGCGGCCAAAAACATTCAGTACTTC. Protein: CASSPGQGAAKNIQYF.

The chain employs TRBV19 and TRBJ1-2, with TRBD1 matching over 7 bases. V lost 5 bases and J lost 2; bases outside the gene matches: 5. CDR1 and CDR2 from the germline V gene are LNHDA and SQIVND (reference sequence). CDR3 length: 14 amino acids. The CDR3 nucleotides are TGTGCCAGTAGTCCGGGACAGTGGAACTATGGCTACACCTTC. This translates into CASSPGQWNYGYTF.

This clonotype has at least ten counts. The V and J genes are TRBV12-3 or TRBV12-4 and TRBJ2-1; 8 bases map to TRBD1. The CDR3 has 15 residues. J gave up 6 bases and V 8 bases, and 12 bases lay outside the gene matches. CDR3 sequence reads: CASLTGGSRANEQFF. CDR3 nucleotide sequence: TGTGCCAGCCTTACAGGGGGGAGTCGAGCCAATGAGCAGTTCTTC.

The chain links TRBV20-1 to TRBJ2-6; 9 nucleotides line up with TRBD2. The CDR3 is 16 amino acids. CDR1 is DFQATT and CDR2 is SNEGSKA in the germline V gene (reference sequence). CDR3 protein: CSLWAGGPGGANVLTF. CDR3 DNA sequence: TGCAGCCTGTGGGCGGGAGGGCCGGGTGGGGCCAACGTCCTGACTTTC.

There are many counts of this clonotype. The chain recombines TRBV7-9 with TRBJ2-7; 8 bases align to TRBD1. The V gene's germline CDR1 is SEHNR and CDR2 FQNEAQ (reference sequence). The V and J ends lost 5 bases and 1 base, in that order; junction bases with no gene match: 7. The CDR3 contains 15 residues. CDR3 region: CASSTDRALSYEQYF. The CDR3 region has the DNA TGTGCCAGCAGCACGGACAGGGCCCTTTCCTACGAGCAGTACTTC.

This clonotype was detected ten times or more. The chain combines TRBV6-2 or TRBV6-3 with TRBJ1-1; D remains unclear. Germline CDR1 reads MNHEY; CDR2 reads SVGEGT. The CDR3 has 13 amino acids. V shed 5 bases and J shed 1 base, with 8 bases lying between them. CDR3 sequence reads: CASSVPSNTEAFF. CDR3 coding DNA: TGTGCCAGCAGTGTGCCCTCGAACACTGAAGCTTTCTTT.

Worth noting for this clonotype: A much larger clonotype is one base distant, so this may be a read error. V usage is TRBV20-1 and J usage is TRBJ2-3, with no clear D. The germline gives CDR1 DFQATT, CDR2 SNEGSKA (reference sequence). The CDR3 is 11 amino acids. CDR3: CSARRSDTQSF. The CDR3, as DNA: TGCAGTGCTAGACGGTCGGATACGCAGTCTTTT.